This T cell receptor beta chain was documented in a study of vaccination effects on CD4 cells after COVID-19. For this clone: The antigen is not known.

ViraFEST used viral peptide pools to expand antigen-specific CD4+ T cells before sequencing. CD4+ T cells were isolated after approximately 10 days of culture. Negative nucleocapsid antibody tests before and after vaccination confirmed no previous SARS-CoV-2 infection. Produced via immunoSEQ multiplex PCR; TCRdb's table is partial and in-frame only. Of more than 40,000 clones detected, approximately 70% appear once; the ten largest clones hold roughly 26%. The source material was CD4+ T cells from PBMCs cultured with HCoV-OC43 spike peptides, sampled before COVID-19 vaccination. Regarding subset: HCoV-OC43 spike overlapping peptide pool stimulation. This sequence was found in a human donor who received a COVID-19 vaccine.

DNA of the CDR3: TGTGCCACCGGGACGTCGCCCTACGAGCAGTACTTC. Translation: CATGTSPYEQYF. The chain employs TRBV6-6 and TRBJ2-7, with D perhaps TRBD1 or TRBD2 (5 bases each). V was cut by 10 bases and J by 2 bases, with 12 bases left in between. Germline CDR1 is MNHNY and CDR2 is SVGAGI (reference sequence). The CDR3 has 12 amino acids.